These 17 T cell receptor beta chains originate from one sample sequenced in a study of Graves' ophthalmopathy and Graves' hyperthyroidism. CDR3 regions of TCR beta were amplified from RNA transcripts. RT-PCR with HTBI primers came first, then second-round multiplex PCR. From the multiplex PCR reads, TCRdb called clonotypes with MiXCR, one entry per CDR3 protein. The sample contains 200,000 to 250,000 distinct CDR3 sequences, approximately 21% of which appear only once. The sample comprised peripheral blood. These receptors originate from a woman aged 50 to 65 with Graves' ophthalmopathy.

In this sample, this clonotype turned up many times. V gene TRBV13 combines with J gene TRBJ1-3; a possible D gene is TRBD1 (5 bases). The germline CDR1 and CDR2 sequences are PRHDT and FYEKMQ (reference sequence). This CDR3 contains 15 residues. Trimming left V 5 bases short and J 5 bases short, with 16 bases between. The CDR3 DNA is TGTGCCAGCAGCCGCGGGACGATGGGGAGAAACACCATATATTTT. Translated: CASSRGTMGRNTIYF.

The sample holds a few counts of this clonotype. V is TRBV19 and J is TRBJ1-1; D gene unclear. V lost 5 bases and J lost 1, with 17 bases in between. Germline CDR1 reads LNHDA; CDR2 reads SQIVND (reference sequence). CDR3 size: 16 residues. The CDR3 protein is CASSLTAISSNTEAFF. The CDR3 DNA follows: TGTGCCAGTAGTCTTACGGCGATTTCCTCGAACACTGAAGCTTTCTTT.

This clonotype appeared many times. This chain uses TRBV2 with TRBJ2-6; D gene uncertain. The germline V gene encodes CDR1 SNHLY and CDR2 FYNNEI. CDR3 size: 14 residues. The V end lost 6 bases, the J end lost 2 bases, and 8 bases lay between the germline ends. In DNA, the CDR3 is TGTGCCAGCAGAGTTGGTACTGGGGCCAACGTCCTGACTTTC. Protein sequence: CASRVGTGANVLTF.

The J gene is TRBJ1-1, the V gene TRBV20-1; 9 nucleotides align to TRBD1. Germline V gene data show CDR1 as DFQATT and CDR2 as SNEGSKA (reference sequence). The V and J ends lost 0 bases and 5 bases, in that order; junction bases with no gene match: 7. The CDR3 runs 15 residues. CDR3 DNA sequence: TGCAGTGCTAGAGAAAAACAGGGGGCAGGGACTGAAGCTTTCTTT. This codes for CSAREKQGAGTEAFF.

Many counts were recorded for this clonotype. At one of its ends the junction is not consistent with the germline gene, which may arise from a read error. This sequence joins TRBV25-1 and TRBJ2-7; D is unclear. The CDR3 contains 13 residues. Germline loops: CDR1 MGHDK, CDR2 SYGVNS. The CDR3: CASSGVENYGQYF. In DNA form, the CDR3 reads TGTGCCAGCAGTGGAGTAGAAAACTACGGGCAGTACTTC.

This clonotype appeared many times. The V and J genes are TRBV20-1 and TRBJ1-1; TRBD1 might be the D (6 bases). Trimming stripped 0 bases from V and 7 bases from J, with 12 bases between. This CDR3 has 13 residues. CDR1 is DFQATT and CDR2 is SNEGSKA in the germline V gene (reference sequence). The CDR3 bases are TGCAGTGCTAGAGATCGCGGCAGGGGTGAAGCTTTCTTT. As protein: CSARDRGRGEAFF.

This clonotype showed up many times. The J gene is TRBJ2-5, the V gene TRBV27; D not certain. Deletions cut 6 bases from V and 7 bases from J, with 21 bases between. This CDR3 has 15 amino acids. Germline CDR1 is MNHEY and CDR2 is SMNVEV (reference sequence). This CDR3 is CASSWTRTPPGTQYF. Written as DNA, the CDR3 is TGTGCCAGCAGCTGGACCAGGACCCCCCCCGGGACCCAGTACTTC.

To note about this clonotype: This CDR3 fails to terminate in the conserved phenylalanine or tryptophan, so it likely reflects a read error. The chain uses TRBV4-1 and TRBJ2-7, with 10 bases fitting TRBD1. J lost 0 bases, V lost 4 bases, and 3 bases had no gene match. The CDR3 runs 15 residues. Germline CDR1 is MGHRA and CDR2 is YSYEKL. The CDR3, as DNA: TGCGCCAGCAGCCTCGGACAGGGGGGCTCCTACGAGCAGTACCTC. Translation gives CASSLGQGGSYEQYL.

This clonotype was observed a few times. The chain is built from TRBV25-1 and TRBJ2-6; D unclear. Germline CDR1 and CDR2: MGHDK and SYGVNS. Deletions cut 10 bases from V and 5 bases from J, with 6 bases between. CDR3 length equals 11 residues. Here the CDR3 DNA reads TGTGCCACGGAACGGGCCAACGTCCTGACTTTC. It specifies CATERANVLTF.

The chain recombines TRBV28 with TRBJ2-5; possibly TRBD1 for D (5 bases). The V end lost 5 bases, the J end lost 1 base, and 11 bases lay between the germline ends. Germline CDR1 MDHEN, CDR2 SYDVKM. CDR3 size: 14 residues. The CDR3 spells CASSPSGIQETQYF. CDR3 DNA sequence: TGTGCCAGCAGTCCCTCAGGGATCCAAGAGACCCAGTACTTC. The entire variable domain, with the rest obtained from reference TRBV28 and TRBJ2-5, is as follows: DVKVTQSSRYLVKRTGEKVFLECVQDMDHENMFWYRQDPGLGLRLIYFSYDVKMKEKGDIPEGYSVSREKKERFSLILESASTNQTSMYLCASSPSGIQETQYFGPGTRLLVL.

This clonotype was seen repeatedly, ten times or more. This chain uses TRBV6-5 with TRBJ1-5; D remains unclear. The germline V gene encodes CDR1 MNHEY and CDR2 SVGAGI. The CDR3 consists of 12 residues. V was cut by 5 bases and J by 8 bases, with 10 bases left in between. CDR3 region: CASSPSRKPQHF. The CDR3 nucleotides are TGTGCCAGCAGTCCGAGTAGAAAGCCCCAGCATTTT.

This clonotype showed up many times. The chain recombines TRBV7-3 with TRBJ1-1; 9 bases align to TRBD1. V lost 4 bases and J lost 4; bases outside the gene matches: 10. Germline V gives CDR1 SGHTA, CDR2 FQGTGA. This CDR3 contains 16 residues. In nucleotides, the CDR3 is TGTGCCAGCAGCTACAGTTACAGGGGGCGACGCACTGAAGCTTTCTTT. Translating gives CASSYSYRGRRTEAFF.

This clonotype was detected many times. The junction departs from the called germline gene at one end, perhaps through a read error. This rearrangement joins TRBV10-3 to TRBJ2-5; no definite D call. The CDR3 totals 13 residues. CDR1 and CDR2 (germline): ENHRY, SYGVKD. The CDR3 sequence is CAISETYQETQHF. In nucleotides, the CDR3 is TGTGCCATCAGTGAGACGTACCAAGAGACCCAGCACTTC.

The chain recombines TRBV6-1 with TRBJ2-6; D might be TRBD1 (7 bases). The CDR3 has 12 residues. Germline assignment: CDR1 MNHNS and CDR2 SASEGT. With 5 bases removed from V and 19 bases from J, the gap between germline ends came to 18 bases. The CDR3 coding sequence is TGTGCCAGCAGTAGAGGAGGGGGCTCCTCAACTTTC. Translated, it gives CASSRGGGSSTF.

This clonotype was recorded many times. Mismatch with germline at one junction end may stem from a read error. V gene TRBV28 combines with J gene TRBJ1-6; D is uncertain. CDR1 and CDR2 from the germline V gene are MDHEN and SYDVKM. CDR3 length: 14 residues. The CDR3 spells CASSSPSHNSPLHF. CDR3 coding DNA: TGTGCCAGCAGTTCCCCCTCCCATAATTCACCCCTCCACTTT.

This clonotype was seen ten or more times. CDR3 residues: CASSLSQLSGIFRNTQYF. The CDR3 bases are TGTGCCAGCAGTTTGAGCCAACTAAGCGGGATATTTCGTAATACGCAGTATTTT. The V and J genes are TRBV12-3 or TRBV12-4 and TRBJ2-3; 7 bases match TRBD2. V was clipped by 3 bases and J by 7 bases; unmatched bases: 19. The CDR3 spans 18 residues.

V gene TRBV6-5 combines with J gene TRBJ2-5, with TRBD1 matching over 7 bases. Germline CDR1 and CDR2: MNHEY and SVGAGI. V dropped 5 bases and J dropped 0; count of bases not matched to a gene: 3. This CDR3 is built from 14 residues. The CDR3 nucleotides read TGTGCCAGCAGTCTACAGGGGTACCAAGAGACCCAGTACTTC. Its translation is CASSLQGYQETQYF.